This T cell receptor (beta chain) was retrieved from a study of T cell clonotyping in hematopoietic cell transplantation. Overall study findings and caveats: Higher Inverse Simpson Index values in graft donor and pretransplant recipient predicted broader posttransplant TCR diversity.

Libraries were prepared by immunoSEQ multiplex PCR; TCRdb keeps only in-frame clonotypes and omits some of them. The profile shows tens of thousands of clones, 92% of them singletons. The CDR3 extends over 11 amino acids. Trimming shortened V by 0 bases and J by 8 bases, and 7 bases separated the two germline ends. CDR1 and CDR2 from the germline V gene are GTSNPN and SVGIG (reference sequence). Comments on this clone: Antigen unknown.

The TCR originated in a female patient aged 45-65 years who had an allogeneic stem cell transplant from a related donor, so the T cells may come from the graft donor. Some clones in this sample may be carry-over from other donors' samples. Sequenced material: PBMCs, taken 100 days after allogeneic stem cell transplant. V usage is TRBV30 and J usage is TRBJ1-2; D not certain. CDR3 sequence: CAWSVPLGYTF. The CDR3 DNA sequence: TGTGCCTGGAGTGTACCTTTGGGCTACACCTTC. Combining the CDR3 with reference TRBV30 and TRBJ1-2 gives the whole variable domain SQTIHQWPATLVQPVGSPLSLECTVEGTSNPNLYWYRQAAGRGLQLLFYSVGIGQISSEVPQNLSASRPQDRQFILSSKKLLLSDSGFYLCAWSVPLGYTFGSGTRLTVV.